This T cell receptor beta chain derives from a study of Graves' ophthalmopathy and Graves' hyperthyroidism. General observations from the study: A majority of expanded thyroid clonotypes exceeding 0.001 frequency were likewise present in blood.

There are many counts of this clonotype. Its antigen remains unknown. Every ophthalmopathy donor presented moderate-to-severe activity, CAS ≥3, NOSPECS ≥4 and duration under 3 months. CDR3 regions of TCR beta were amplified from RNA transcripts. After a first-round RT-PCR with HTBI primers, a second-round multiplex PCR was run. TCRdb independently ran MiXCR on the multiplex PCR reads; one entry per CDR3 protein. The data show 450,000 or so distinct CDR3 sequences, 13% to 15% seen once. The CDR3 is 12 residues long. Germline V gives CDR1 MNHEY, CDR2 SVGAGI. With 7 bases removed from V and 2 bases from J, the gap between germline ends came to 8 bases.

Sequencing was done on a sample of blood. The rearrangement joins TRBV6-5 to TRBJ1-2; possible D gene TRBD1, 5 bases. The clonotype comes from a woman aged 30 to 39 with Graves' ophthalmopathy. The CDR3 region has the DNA TGTGCCAGCATGGGGGGGAACTATGGCTACACCTTC. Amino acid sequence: CASMGGNYGYTF.